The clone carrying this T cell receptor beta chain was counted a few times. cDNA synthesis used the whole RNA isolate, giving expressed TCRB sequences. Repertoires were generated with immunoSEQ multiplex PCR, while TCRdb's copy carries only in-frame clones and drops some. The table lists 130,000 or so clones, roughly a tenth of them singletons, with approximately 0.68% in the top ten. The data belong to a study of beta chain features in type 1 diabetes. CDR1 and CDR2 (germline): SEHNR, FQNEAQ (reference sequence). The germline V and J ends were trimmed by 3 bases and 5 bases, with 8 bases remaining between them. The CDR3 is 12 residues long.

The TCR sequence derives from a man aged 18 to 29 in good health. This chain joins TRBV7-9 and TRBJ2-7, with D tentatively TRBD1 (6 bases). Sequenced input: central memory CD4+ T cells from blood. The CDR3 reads CASSFRQDEQYF. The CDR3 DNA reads TGTGCCAGCAGCTTCCGACAGGACGAGCAGTACTTC.